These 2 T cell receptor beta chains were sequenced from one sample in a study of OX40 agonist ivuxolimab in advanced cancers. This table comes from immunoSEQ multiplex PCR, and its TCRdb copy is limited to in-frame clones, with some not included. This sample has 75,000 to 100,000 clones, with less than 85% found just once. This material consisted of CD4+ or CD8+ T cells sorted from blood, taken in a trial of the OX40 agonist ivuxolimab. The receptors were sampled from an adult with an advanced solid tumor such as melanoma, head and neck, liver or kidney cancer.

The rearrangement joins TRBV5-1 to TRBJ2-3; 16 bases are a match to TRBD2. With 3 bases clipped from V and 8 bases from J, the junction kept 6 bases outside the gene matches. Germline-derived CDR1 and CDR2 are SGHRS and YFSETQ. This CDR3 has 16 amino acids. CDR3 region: CASSSGTSGGAGTQYF. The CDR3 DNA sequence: TGCGCCAGCAGCTCCGGGACTAGCGGGGGGGCCGGTACGCAGTATTTT.

The CDR3 bases are TGTGCCAGCAGCAAAGACGAAGGAGAACATGGCTACACCTTC. This gives the protein CASSKDEGEHGYTF. The chain is built from TRBV21-1 and TRBJ1-2. TRBV21-1 is labeled a pseudogene. The CDR3 loop spans 14 amino acids.